This is a list of T cell receptor beta chains from one sample in a study of blood T cell repertoires in COVID-19. Sequenced by immunoSEQ multiplex PCR; TCRdb stores in-frame clones only, minus some. The sample gives some 220,000 clones, approximately 80% of which show up once; more than 10% is in the top ten. The specimen was peripheral blood. These TCRs come from a human donor in a cohort sampled during active COVID-19. CDR3s include the opening cysteine and the closing phenylalanine or tryptophan. D genes are given only for firm matches. Clone size is given for some rows only: seen once, a few or many times, or a class if the clone is expanded.

NA TRBJ2-5 TRBV28 NA CASSPWRSQETQYF TGTGCCAGCAGCCCATGGAGGTCCCAAGAGACCCAGTACTTC
NA TRBJ1-1 TRBV27 NA CASTPMVGALNTEAFF TGTGCCAGCACCCCCATGGTAGGGGCCCTGAACACTGAAGCTTTCTTT
TRBD2 TRBJ2-5 TRBV24-1 NA CAPREVQETQYF TGTGCCCCGCGGGAGGTTCAAGAGACCCAGTACTTC
TRBD1 TRBJ1-5 TRBV20-1 NA CSASTRGLSNQPQHF TGCAGTGCTAGTACTAGGGGGCTAAGCAATCAGCCCCAGCATTTT
TRBD2 TRBJ2-1 TRBV25-1 NA CASGTSGRYNEQFF TGTGCCAGCGGGACTAGCGGGAGATACAATGAGCAGTTCTTC
NA TRBJ1-2 TRBV7-9 NA CASRGSDSHYGYTF TGTGCCAGCAGGGGGTCGGACAGTCACTATGGCTACACCTTC
NA TRBJ2-1 TRBV5-4 many CASAGEVEAYNEQFF TGTGCCAGCGCCGGGGAGGTGGAAGCCTACAATGAGCAGTTCTTC
TRBD1 TRBJ1-2 TRBV7-2 NA CASSWGQDGGYTF TGTGCCAGCAGCTGGGGACAGGATGGAGGCTACACCTTC
TRBD1 TRBJ1-1 TRBV18 NA CASSPTGEGGTEAFF TGTGCCAGCTCTCCTACAGGGGAAGGGGGAACTGAAGCTTTCTTT
NA TRBJ2-1 TRBV13 NA CASSSTGYNEQFF TGTGCCAGCAGCTCTACAGGTTACAATGAGCAGTTCTTC
TRBD1 TRBJ2-7 TRBV6-2/TRBV6-3 NA CASSYAAGGIANEQYF TGTGCCAGCAGTTACGCCGCAGGGGGAATCGCCAACGAGCAGTACTTC
NA TRBJ2-1 TRBV7-2 NA CASSLLQGPYNEQFF TGTGCCAGCAGCTTACTCCAGGGCCCTTACAATGAGCAGTTCTTC
NA TRBJ2-1 TRBV12-3/TRBV12-4 NA CASHRHRAEEQFF TGTGCCAGCCACCGGCACAGGGCGGAAGAGCAGTTCTTC
NA TRBJ2-7 TRBV3-1/TRBV3-2 NA CASSPTGSEQYF TGTGCCAGCAGCCCAACGGGATCCGAGCAGTACTTC
TRBD1 TRBJ2-3 TRBV4-2 few CASSQGVGTGSTDTQYF TGTGCCAGCAGCCAAGGTGTCGGGACAGGGTCCACAGATACGCAGTATTTT
NA TRBJ1-3 TRBV27 NA CASSSRWTVGNTIYF TGTGCCAGCAGTTCAAGATGGACAGTAGGAAACACCATATATTTT
NA TRBJ2-1 TRBV5-5 NA CASSLGQVTFGEQFF TGTGCCAGCAGCTTGGGACAGGTGACCTTTGGGGAGCAGTTCTTC
TRBD1 TRBJ1-3 TRBV28 NA CASSPADRVDTIYF TGTGCCAGCAGCCCGGCGGACAGGGTTGACACCATATATTTT
NA TRBJ1-1 TRBV7-9 once CASSLVANTEAFF TGTGCCAGCAGCTTAGTGGCAAACACTGAAGCTTTCTTT
TRBD1 TRBJ2-2 TRBV28 NA CASTLGLRTGDTGELFF TGTGCCAGCACCCTAGGGCTTCGGACAGGGGACACCGGGGAGCTGTTTTTT
NA TRBJ2-2 TRBV4-3 NA CASSQWRVANTGELFF TGCGCCAGCAGCCAATGGAGGGTCGCGAACACCGGGGAGCTGTTTTTT
NA TRBJ2-2 TRBV2 NA CASRALANTGELFF TGTGCCAGCAGGGCACTAGCGAACACCGGGGAGCTGTTTTTT
NA TRBJ2-5 TRBV30 NA CAWRDYQETQYF TGTGCCTGGAGGGACTACCAAGAGACCCAGTACTTC
NA TRBJ2-3 TRBV11-2 NA CASSLLGADTQYF TGTGCCAGCAGCTTACTAGGCGCAGATACGCAGTATTTT
NA TRBJ2-1 TRBV6-2/TRBV6-3 NA CASSFRRDRSSYNEQFF TGTGCCAGCAGTTTCCGGAGGGACAGAAGCTCCTACAATGAGCAGTTCTTC
NA TRBJ2-7 TRBV11-2 NA CASSLGPHSYEQYF TGTGCCAGCAGCTTGGGGCCCCACTCCTACGAGCAGTACTTC
NA TRBJ2-6 TRBV7-9 NA CASSFSPGRGSGANVLTF TGTGCCAGCAGCTTTTCCCCGGGGCGGGGTTCTGGGGCCAACGTCCTGACTTTC
TRBD1 TRBJ2-7 TRBV11-2 NA CASSFLRDRPSYEQYF TGTGCCAGCAGTTTCTTACGGGACAGACCCTCCTACGAGCAGTACTTC
TRBD1 TRBJ1-2 TRBV10-3 NA CAIRRTGNYGYTF TGTGCCATCAGGAGGACAGGGAACTATGGCTACACCTTC
TRBD2 TRBJ2-1 TRBV19 NA CASSSGTLAASYNEQFF TGTGCCAGTAGTAGCGGAACCCTAGCGGCCTCCTACAATGAGCAGTTCTTC
NA TRBJ2-1 TRBV3-1/TRBV3-2 NA CASSQDPVGANEQFF TGTGCCAGCAGCCAAGATCCGGTGGGAGCTAATGAGCAGTTCTTC
TRBD2 TRBJ2-4 TRBV3-1/TRBV3-2 NA CASSPLSGRAVGNIQYF TGTGCCAGCAGCCCGCTGAGCGGGAGGGCCGTTGGGAACATTCAGTACTTC
NA TRBJ1-4 TRBV18 NA CASSPPGQAEKLFF TGTGCCAGCTCACCTCCGGGACAAGCTGAAAAACTGTTTTTT
NA TRBJ2-3 TRBV14 medium-sized CASSQRTRGTDTQYF TGTGCCAGCAGCCAACGAACCCGAGGCACAGATACGCAGTATTTT
NA TRBJ1-6 TRBV12-1 NA CASSFCDRVVCNSPLHF TGTGCCAGCAGCTTCTGTGACAGGGTCGTCTGTAATTCACCCCTCCACTTT
NA TRBJ2-2 TRBV6-5 NA CASSYARGLGGELFF TGTGCCAGCAGTTACGCCAGGGGTTTAGGCGGGGAGCTGTTTTTT
NA TRBJ1-1 TRBV6-5 NA CASSSQGLGAEAFF TGTGCCAGCAGTTCCCAGGGGCTGGGAGCTGAAGCTTTCTTT
TRBD2 TRBJ2-7 TRBV10-3 NA CAISRGTSGRRPHEQYF TGTGCCATCAGTCGCGGGACTAGCGGGAGAAGGCCTCACGAGCAGTACTTC
TRBD1 TRBJ2-5 TRBV28 NA CASTTGGGQETQYF TGTGCCAGCACGACAGGGGGCGGACAAGAGACCCAGTACTTC
NA TRBJ2-7 TRBV3-1/TRBV3-2 many CASSSRGGDEQYF TGTGCCAGCTCCTCACGAGGAGGAGACGAGCAGTACTTC